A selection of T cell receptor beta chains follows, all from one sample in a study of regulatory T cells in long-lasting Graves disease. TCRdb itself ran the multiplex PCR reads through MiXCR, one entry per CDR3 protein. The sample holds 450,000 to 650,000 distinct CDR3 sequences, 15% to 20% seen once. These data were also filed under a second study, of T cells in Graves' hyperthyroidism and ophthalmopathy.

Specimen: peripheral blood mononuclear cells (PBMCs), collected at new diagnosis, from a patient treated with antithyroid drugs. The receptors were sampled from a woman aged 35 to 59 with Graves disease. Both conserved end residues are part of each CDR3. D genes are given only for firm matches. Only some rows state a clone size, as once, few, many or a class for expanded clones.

CDR3 protein: CASSLSRDRVAYEQYF
CDR3 DNA: TGTGCCAGCTCTCTAAGCCGGGACAGGGTCGCCTACGAGCAGTACTTC
V gene: TRBV18
CDR3 length: 16
D gene: TRBD1
clone size: many
J gene: TRBJ2-7

CDR3 protein: CARSTSSGLLSLVANVLTF
CDR3 DNA: TGCGCCAGGAGTACTAGCAGCGGGCTCCTTTCCCTTGTGGCCAACGTCCTGACTTTC
V gene: TRBV5-1
CDR3 length: 19
D gene: NA
clone size: NA
J gene: TRBJ2-6

CDR3 protein: CASRAGTGSYEQYF
CDR3 DNA: TGTGCCAGCAGAGCCGGGACAGGCTCCTACGAGCAGTACTTC
V gene: TRBV6-2/TRBV6-3
CDR3 length: 14
D gene: TRBD1
clone size: many
J gene: TRBJ2-7

CDR3 protein: CASSLERRENTGELFF
CDR3 DNA: TGTGCCAGCAGCTTAGAGCGGCGGGAAAACACCGGGGAGCTGTTTTTT
V gene: TRBV7-2
CDR3 length: 16
D gene: NA
clone size: few
J gene: TRBJ2-2

CDR3 protein: CSAIPRQNTEAFF
CDR3 DNA: TGCAGTGCAATACCCAGACAGAACACTGAAGCTTTCTTT
V gene: TRBV20-1
CDR3 length: 13
D gene: NA
clone size: NA
J gene: TRBJ1-1

CDR3 protein: CSADPGTGGHNEKLFF
CDR3 DNA: TGCAGTGCTGACCCCGGGACAGGGGGCCATAATGAAAAACTGTTTTTT
V gene: TRBV20-1
CDR3 length: 16
D gene: TRBD1
clone size: few
J gene: TRBJ1-4

CDR3 protein: CASRRGLAGGEQFF
CDR3 DNA: TGTGCCAGCAGGAGGGGACTAGCAGGTGGTGAGCAGTTCTTC
V gene: TRBV28
CDR3 length: 14
D gene: TRBD2
clone size: many
J gene: TRBJ2-1

CDR3 protein: CASSPSWTNYGYTF
CDR3 DNA: TGTGCCAGCAGCCCCTCATGGACAAACTATGGCTACACCTTC
V gene: TRBV11-2
CDR3 length: 14
D gene: NA
clone size: NA
J gene: TRBJ1-2

CDR3 protein: CASSLAGGVNEQFF
CDR3 DNA: TGTGCCAGCAGTTTAGCGGGGGGCGTCAATGAGCAGTTCTTC
V gene: TRBV12-3/TRBV12-4
CDR3 length: 14
D gene: NA
clone size: few
J gene: TRBJ2-1

CDR3 protein: CASSERNYGYTF
CDR3 DNA: TGTGCCAGCAGTGAACGGAACTATGGCTACACCTTC
V gene: TRBV6-1
CDR3 length: 12
D gene: NA
clone size: many
J gene: TRBJ1-2

CDR3 protein: CASSQARGGAFGEQFF
CDR3 DNA: TGTGCCAGCAGCCAAGCCAGAGGGGGGGCTTTCGGTGAGCAGTTCTTC
V gene: TRBV3-1
CDR3 length: 16
D gene: NA
clone size: many
J gene: TRBJ2-1

CDR3 protein: CAISEPYRNEQFF
CDR3 DNA: TGTGCCATCAGTGAACCCTACCGCAATGAGCAGTTCTTC
V gene: TRBV6-1
CDR3 length: 13
D gene: NA
clone size: NA
J gene: TRBJ2-1

CDR3 protein: CASSLVDGGNSPLHF
CDR3 DNA: TGTGCCAGCAGCTTGGTGGATGGGGGAAATTCACCCCTCCACTTT
V gene: TRBV7-2
CDR3 length: 15
D gene: NA
clone size: NA
J gene: TRBJ1-6

CDR3 protein: CASSDSGTGAVGYTF
CDR3 DNA: TGCGCCAGCAGTGACTCGGGGACAGGGGCGGTTGGCTACACCTTC
V gene: TRBV10-1
CDR3 length: 15
D gene: TRBD1
clone size: many
J gene: TRBJ1-2

CDR3 protein: CASSSPGTETQYF
CDR3 DNA: TGCGCCAGCAGTTCCCCAGGAACCGAGACCCAGTACTTC
V gene: TRBV10-2
CDR3 length: 13
D gene: NA
clone size: many
J gene: TRBJ2-5

CDR3 protein: CASRQGHDQETQYF
CDR3 DNA: TGTGCCAGCAGGCAGGGACACGATCAAGAGACCCAGTACTTC
V gene: TRBV5-4
CDR3 length: 14
D gene: NA
clone size: few
J gene: TRBJ2-5

CDR3 protein: CASRRPGTPYEQYF
CDR3 DNA: TGTGCCAGCAGACGCCCCGGGACCCCCTACGAGCAGTACTTC
V gene: TRBV6-1
CDR3 length: 14
D gene: NA
clone size: many
J gene: TRBJ2-7

CDR3 protein: CASSLKTGGDGYTF
CDR3 DNA: TGTGCCAGCTCACTAAAGACAGGGGGCGATGGCTACACCTTC
V gene: TRBV18
CDR3 length: 14
D gene: TRBD1
clone size: many
J gene: TRBJ1-2

CDR3 protein: CASSPPAQGQAFF
CDR3 DNA: TGTGCCAGCTCACCACCGGCGCAGGGTCAGGCTTTCTTT
V gene: TRBV18
CDR3 length: 13
D gene: NA
clone size: many
J gene: TRBJ1-1

CDR3 protein: CASSQGLHTEAFF
CDR3 DNA: TGTGCCAGCAGCCAAGGGTTACACACTGAAGCTTTCTTT
V gene: TRBV3-1
CDR3 length: 13
D gene: NA
clone size: many
J gene: TRBJ1-1

CDR3 protein: CASSGGTGGPNEQYF
CDR3 DNA: TGTGCCAGCAGCGGCGGGACAGGGGGCCCCAACGAGCAGTACTTC
V gene: TRBV6-2/TRBV6-3
CDR3 length: 15
D gene: TRBD1
clone size: many
J gene: TRBJ2-7

CDR3 protein: CASSRDRDPQETQYF
CDR3 DNA: TGTGCCAGTAGTAGGGACAGGGACCCGCAAGAGACCCAGTACTTC
V gene: TRBV19
CDR3 length: 15
D gene: TRBD1
clone size: few
J gene: TRBJ2-5

CDR3 protein: CATSRDRYTQYF
CDR3 DNA: TGTGCCACCAGCAGAGATAGATATACGCAGTATTTT
V gene: TRBV15
CDR3 length: 12
D gene: NA
clone size: many
J gene: TRBJ2-3

CDR3 protein: CATRGNRGRNPNQETQYF
CDR3 DNA: TGTGCCACCAGAGGGAACCGGGGGCGGAACCCCAACCAAGAGACCCAGTACTTC
V gene: TRBV6-1
CDR3 length: 18
D gene: NA
clone size: many
J gene: TRBJ2-5

CDR3 protein: CASTGQLANTEAFF
CDR3 DNA: TGTGCCAGCACCGGACAGTTGGCGAACACTGAAGCTTTCTTT
V gene: TRBV6-1
CDR3 length: 14
D gene: NA
clone size: many
J gene: TRBJ1-1

CDR3 protein: CASSQFKTGHEQYF
CDR3 DNA: TGTGCCAGCAGTCAGTTCAAGACCGGGCACGAGCAGTACTTC
V gene: TRBV6-1
CDR3 length: 14
D gene: NA
clone size: many
J gene: TRBJ2-7

CDR3 protein: CASTQQGNSPLHF
CDR3 DNA: TGTGCCAGCACCCAACAGGGGAATTCACCCCTCCACTTT
V gene: TRBV18
CDR3 length: 13
D gene: TRBD1
clone size: NA
J gene: TRBJ1-6

CDR3 protein: CATSSETQYF
CDR3 DNA: TGTGCCACCAGCAGTGAGACCCAGTACTTC
V gene: TRBV15
CDR3 length: 10
D gene: NA
clone size: NA
J gene: TRBJ2-5

CDR3 protein: CASSVWTGHGEKLFF
CDR3 DNA: TGTGCCAGCAGTGTTTGGACAGGCCACGGGGAAAAACTGTTTTTT
V gene: TRBV2
CDR3 length: 15
D gene: TRBD1
clone size: many
J gene: TRBJ1-4

CDR3 protein: CASSEDTGKILQPQHF
CDR3 DNA: TGTGCCAGCAGTGAAGACACAGGGAAAATATTGCAGCCCCAGCATTTT
V gene: TRBV2
CDR3 length: 16
D gene: NA
clone size: many
J gene: TRBJ1-5

CDR3 protein: CASSPILEPGGTSTDTQYF
CDR3 DNA: TGTGCCAGCAGCCCAATACTAGAACCGGGGGGCACGAGCACAGATACGCAGTATTTT
V gene: TRBV11-2
CDR3 length: 19
D gene: NA
clone size: many
J gene: TRBJ2-3

CDR3 protein: CASSTTGQGVGQPQHF
CDR3 DNA: TGTGCCAGCAGTACTACAGGACAGGGGGTCGGACAGCCCCAGCATTTT
V gene: TRBV28
CDR3 length: 16
D gene: TRBD1
clone size: NA
J gene: TRBJ1-5

CDR3 protein: CASSSGHGVERKTEAFF
CDR3 DNA: TGTGCCAGCAGTTCCGGACACGGCGTAGAAAGGAAAACTGAAGCTTTCTTT
V gene: TRBV27
CDR3 length: 17
D gene: NA
clone size: many
J gene: TRBJ1-1

CDR3 protein: CASSSRLAGGPHNEQFF
CDR3 DNA: TGTGCCAGCAGCTCGCGACTAGCGGGGGGGCCCCACAATGAGCAGTTCTTC
V gene: TRBV3-1
CDR3 length: 17
D gene: TRBD2
clone size: NA
J gene: TRBJ2-1

CDR3 protein: CASREGLAPHEQFF
CDR3 DNA: TGTGCCAGCAGAGAGGGACTAGCCCCCCATGAGCAGTTCTTC
V gene: TRBV2
CDR3 length: 14
D gene: TRBD2
clone size: many
J gene: TRBJ2-1

CDR3 protein: CASSRDRYSGIRTQYF
CDR3 DNA: TGTGCCAGTAGTAGGGACAGGTACTCGGGAATCCGGACCCAGTACTTC
V gene: TRBV19
CDR3 length: 16
D gene: TRBD1
clone size: few
J gene: TRBJ2-5